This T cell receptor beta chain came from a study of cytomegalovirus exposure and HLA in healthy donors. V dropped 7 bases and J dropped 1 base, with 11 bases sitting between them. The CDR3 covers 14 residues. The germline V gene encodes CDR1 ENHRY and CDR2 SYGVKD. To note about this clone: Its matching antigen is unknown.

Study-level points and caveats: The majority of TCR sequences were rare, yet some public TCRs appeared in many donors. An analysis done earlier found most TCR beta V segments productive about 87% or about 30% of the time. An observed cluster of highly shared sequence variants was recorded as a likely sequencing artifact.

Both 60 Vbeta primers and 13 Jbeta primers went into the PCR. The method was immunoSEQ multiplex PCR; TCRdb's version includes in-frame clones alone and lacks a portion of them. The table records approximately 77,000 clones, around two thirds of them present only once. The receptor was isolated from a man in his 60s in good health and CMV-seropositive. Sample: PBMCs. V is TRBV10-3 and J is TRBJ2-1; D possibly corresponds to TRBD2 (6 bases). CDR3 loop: CAIKVEGSYNEQFF. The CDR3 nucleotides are TGTGCCATCAAAGTGGAGGGGTCCTACAATGAGCAGTTCTTC.